This T cell receptor beta chain was retrieved from a study of blood T cell repertoires in COVID-19. The overall study: Specimens from acute and convalescent COVID-19 originated in the United States, Italy and Spain.

Produced via immunoSEQ multiplex PCR; TCRdb's table is partial and in-frame only. The sample shows 200,000 or so clones, 85% to 90% of them seen only once. V shed 6 bases and J shed 6 bases, with 12 bases lying between them. Germline assignment: CDR1 LGHNT and CDR2 FRNRAP. The CDR3 length is 13 residues. The sequenced material came from peripheral blood. The TCR originated in a middle-aged man with acute or convalescent COVID-19. V and J are TRBV12-5 and TRBJ1-5; a weak D match, TRBD1 (5 bases). The CDR3 region is CASGLTDLQPQHF. CDR3 bases: TGTGCTAGTGGGCTGACAGACCTTCAGCCCCAGCATTTT.